A single sample is the source of the 3 T cell receptor beta chains below, sequenced in a study of blood T cell repertoires in COVID-19. Sequencing used immunoSEQ multiplex PCR; TCRdb keeps in-frame clones, though not all of them. The table records around 130,000 clones, about 74% of them present only once. Sequenced input: peripheral blood. These receptors were obtained from a man aged 50 to 59 with acute or convalescent COVID-19.

V is TRBV19 and J is TRBJ1-2, with TRBD1 as a possible D gene (6 bases). This CDR3 has 14 amino acids. V was pared by 4 bases and J by 4 bases, with 13 bases between. CDR1 is LNHDA, CDR2 SQIVND, per germline (reference sequence). The CDR3 sequence is CASSTRGGGYGYTF. The CDR3 DNA follows: TGTGCCAGTAGTACCCGGGGAGGGGGCTATGGCTACACCTTC.

The chain employs TRBV24-1 and TRBJ2-1, with a possible D match to TRBD1 (6 bases). There are 12 residues in the CDR3. Trimming stripped 3 bases from V and 8 bases from J, with 7 bases between. Germline loops: CDR1 KGHDR, CDR2 SFDVKD. The CDR3 here is CATSDGGHEQFF. The CDR3 DNA reads as TGTGCCACCAGTGATGGGGGCCATGAGCAGTTCTTC.

The chain employs TRBV2 and TRBJ1-1, with D hard to call. Germline V gene lookup returns CDR1 SNHLY and CDR2 FYNNEI. V lost 7 bases and J lost 5, with 11 bases in between. The CDR3 covers 12 residues. In DNA form, the CDR3 reads TGTGCCAGCACGGAGGGCCGAACTGAAGCTTTCTTT. This codes for CASTEGRTEAFF.